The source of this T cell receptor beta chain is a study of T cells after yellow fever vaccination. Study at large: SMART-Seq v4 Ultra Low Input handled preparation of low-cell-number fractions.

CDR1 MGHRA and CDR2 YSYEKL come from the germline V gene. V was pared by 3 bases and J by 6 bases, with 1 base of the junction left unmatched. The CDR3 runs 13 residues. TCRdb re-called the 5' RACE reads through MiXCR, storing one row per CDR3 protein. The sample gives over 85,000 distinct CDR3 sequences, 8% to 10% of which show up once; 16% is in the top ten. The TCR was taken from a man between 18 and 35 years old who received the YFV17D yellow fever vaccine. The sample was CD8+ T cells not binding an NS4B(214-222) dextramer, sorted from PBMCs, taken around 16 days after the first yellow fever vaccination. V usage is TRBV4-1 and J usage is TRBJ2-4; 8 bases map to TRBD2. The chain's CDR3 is CASSQGLGNIQYF. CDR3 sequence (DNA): TGCGCCAGCAGCCAGGGACTAGGAAACATTCAGTACTTC.